One sample yielded the 25 T cell receptor beta chains listed below, sequenced in a study of human T cells and chemical hapten exposure. Indicated time point: healthy volunteer bleed at 6 weeks. Total RNA extraction was carried out from unfractionated whole blood. TCRdb reanalysed the RACE reads using MiXCR and keeps one entry per CDR3 protein. The sample gives fewer than 100,000 distinct CDR3 sequences, around 9.4% of which show up once; about 1.8% is in the top ten. Sequencing used whole blood. The origin of the receptors is a female donor in good health. Some clones in this sample may be carry-over from other donors' samples.

V gene TRBV6-2 or TRBV6-3 combines with J gene TRBJ2-1; 8 bases map to TRBD2. The J segment lost 11 bases and the V segment lost 7 bases, leaving 10 bases of the junction unmatched. Germline V gene data show CDR1 as MNHEY and CDR2 as SVGEGT. The CDR3 length is 13 residues. CDR3 residues: CASMAGGPPKQFF. As DNA, the CDR3 is TGTGCCAGCATGGCGGGGGGACCCCCTAAGCAGTTCTTC.

This clonotype was seen ten or more times. The chain has TRBV2 and TRBJ1-4, with D maybe TRBD1 (5 bases). Germline V CDR1 and CDR2: SNHLY, FYNNEI. CDR3 size: 15 residues. Deletions cut 6 bases from V and 0 bases from J, with 11 bases between. The CDR3 loop reads CASREQAPTNEKLFF. The CDR3 region has the DNA TGTGCCAGCAGGGAACAGGCTCCAACTAATGAAAAACTGTTTTTT.

The genes are TRBV7-8 and TRBJ2-1, with TRBD2 matching over 8 bases. The length of the CDR3 is 16 residues. The V gene's germline CDR1 is SGHVS and CDR2 FQNEAQ. The J segment lost 12 bases and the V segment lost 4 bases, leaving 17 bases of the junction unmatched. CDR3 in amino acids: CASSWTGLGDDRGQFF. The CDR3 DNA reads as TGTGCCAGCAGCTGGACGGGACTAGGAGACGACAGAGGGCAGTTCTTC.

This clonotype was found a few times. The V gene is TRBV27, the J gene TRBJ2-3; TRBD2 matches 12 bases. The V gene end was trimmed by 1 base and the J gene end by 3 bases; junction bases not matched to a gene: 5. The germline CDR1 and CDR2 sequences are MNHEY and SMNVEV (reference sequence). This CDR3 is built from 17 residues. This CDR3 is CASSLLPSGGATDTQYF. DNA of the CDR3: TGTGCCAGCAGTTTATTGCCTAGCGGGGGGGCTACAGATACGCAGTATTTT.

This clonotype was seen more than once but under ten times. The chain employs TRBV7-2 and TRBJ1-1; unclear D gene. The CDR3 covers 13 residues. The germline V gene has CDR1 SGHTA and CDR2 FQGNSA. The germline V and J ends were trimmed by 1 base and 8 bases, with 11 bases remaining between them. CDR3 region: CASSLVREVEAFF. CDR3 sequence (DNA): TGTGCCAGCAGCTTAGTGAGGGAAGTCGAAGCTTTCTTT.

This clonotype was detected many times. This sequence joins TRBV7-6 and TRBJ1-1; possible D gene TRBD1, 6 bases. Germline loops: CDR1 SGHVS, CDR2 FNYEAQ. Trimming pared 1 base from V and 3 bases from J, leaving 9 bases between. The length of the CDR3 is 14 residues. The CDR3 is CASSLGEGDTEAFF. For the CDR3, the DNA is TGTGCCAGCAGCTTAGGGGAGGGGGACACTGAAGCTTTCTTT.

This clonotype was detected many times. The genes are TRBV20-1 and TRBJ1-3; D ambiguous. Trimming took 5 bases from V and 0 from J, leaving 14 bases between them. Germline V gives CDR1 DFQATT, CDR2 SNEGSKA (reference sequence). The CDR3 extends over 15 amino acids. The CDR3 sequence is CSARSGSNSGNTIYF. CDR3 coding DNA: TGCAGTGCTCGCTCGGGATCTAACTCTGGAAACACCATATATTTT.

The sample holds a few counts of this clonotype. The rearrangement uses TRBV7-9 and TRBJ1-4, with D unresolved. CDR3 size: 15 residues. V lost 6 bases and J 0 bases, leaving 11 bases between the germline ends. Germline assignment: CDR1 SEHNR and CDR2 FQNEAQ (reference sequence). For the CDR3, the DNA is TGTGCCAGCAGGCTTAACAGCGCAACTAATGAAAAACTGTTTTTT. It specifies CASRLNSATNEKLFF. The variable domain in full, completed from reference TRBV7-9 and TRBJ1-4, reads DTGVSQNPRHKITKRGQNVTFRCDPISEHNRLYWYRQTLGQGPEFLTYFQNEAQLEKSRLLSDRFSAERPKGSFSTLEIQRTEQGDSAMYLCASRLNSATNEKLFFGSGTQLSVL.

In this sample, this clonotype turned up a few times. The chain uses TRBV27 and TRBJ2-3, with TRBD2 matching 16 bases. Germline-derived CDR1 and CDR2 are MNHEY and SMNVEV (reference sequence). There are 19 residues in the CDR3. Unmatched junction bases numbered 10, after V lost 6 bases and J lost 1 base. CDR3 DNA: TGTGCCAGCAGCCGCCCGGGACTAGCGGGGGGGCTGGGCACAGATACGCAGTATTTT. Translating it yields CASSRPGLAGGLGTDTQYF.

The V gene is TRBV7-2, the J gene TRBJ2-3; no firm D call. Trimming cost V 1 base and J 2 bases, with 4 bases left between them. Germline CDR1 is SGHTA and CDR2 is FQGNSA. The CDR3 consists of 13 residues. CDR3 amino acids: CASSLEATDTQYF. CDR3 nucleotide sequence: TGTGCCAGCAGCTTAGAGGCCACAGATACGCAGTATTTT.

The chain employs TRBV29-1 and TRBJ1-2; 9 nucleotides agree with TRBD1. The CDR3 loop spans 17 amino acids. The V segment lost 4 bases and the J segment 7 bases; nucleotides outside the gene matches: 19. Per germline, CDR1 SQVTM and CDR2 ANQGSEA. CDR3 amino acids: CSVGSSLDRGKVGGYTF. CDR3 bases: TGCAGCGTTGGATCTTCCCTCGACAGGGGGAAAGTTGGTGGCTACACCTTC.

The V gene is TRBV20-1, the J gene TRBJ2-4; no definite D call. The germline V and J ends were trimmed by 1 base and 1 base, with 14 bases remaining between them. This CDR3 spans 16 amino acids. CDR1 DFQATT and CDR2 SNEGSKA come from the germline V gene (reference sequence). Written as DNA, the CDR3 is TGCAGTGCTAGAGCGTCCCCCTGGATGGCCAAAAACATTCAGTACTTC. It encodes CSARASPWMAKNIQYF.

The chain is built from TRBV3-1 and TRBJ2-1; possibly TRBD1 for D (7 bases). V gave up 7 bases and J gave up 14 bases, with 27 bases separating them. The CDR3 extends over 15 amino acids. From germline, CDR1 is LGHDT and CDR2 YNNKEL (reference sequence). The CDR3 loop is CASIRRDSRFPLEFF. In DNA, the CDR3 is TGTGCCAGCATCCGGAGGGACAGCCGATTTCCTCTGGAGTTCTTC.

At least ten counts were recorded for this clonotype. CDR3 bases: TGTGCTAGTGTCCCGCCGGGGGCCAACGTCCTGACTTTC. It encodes CASVPPGANVLTF. The rearrangement joins TRBV12-5 to TRBJ2-6; D unclear. In germline, CDR1 is LGHNT, CDR2 FRNRAP. Trimming removed 7 bases at V and 4 bases at J, with 8 bases between. The CDR3 is 13 residues long.

This chain connects TRBV6-1 to TRBJ1-3; D perhaps matches TRBD1 (5 bases). V shed 5 bases and J shed 1 base, with 24 bases lying between them. This CDR3 has 19 residues. Germline V CDR1 and CDR2: MNHNS, SASEGT. The CDR3 reads CASSPRMHRGVWSGNTIYF. CDR3 DNA: TGTGCCAGCAGTCCCCGCATGCATAGAGGGGTCTGGTCTGGAAACACCATATATTTT.

This rearrangement joins TRBV6-5 to TRBJ1-2; no firm D call. Germline V gives CDR1 MNHEY, CDR2 SVGAGI. V lost 7 bases and J 0 bases, leaving 18 bases between the germline ends. This CDR3 comprises 16 residues. CDR3 bases: TGTGCCAGCACCAAAACCCCAGGTGTAGCTAACTATGGCTACACCTTC. This gives the protein CASTKTPGVANYGYTF.

The chain is built from TRBV3-1 and TRBJ2-1; perhaps TRBD2 as D (5 bases). Germline CDR1 reads LGHDT; CDR2 reads YNNKEL (reference sequence). The CDR3 length is 18 residues. Trimming left V 1 base short and J 6 bases short, with 22 bases between. CDR3 in DNA: TGTGCCAGCAGCCAAGTTTTGAAGGGCAGGAGGTTGGGCAATGAGCAGTTCTTC. It is translated as CASSQVLKGRRLGNEQFF.

At least ten counts were recorded for this clonotype. The chain joins TRBV29-1 to TRBJ2-7, with 9 bases aligning to TRBD1. J gave up 2 bases and V 3 bases, and 2 bases lay outside the gene matches. CDR1 and CDR2 from the germline V gene are SQVTM and ANQGSEA. The CDR3 contains 13 residues. The CDR3 nucleotides read TGCAGCGTTGAGGGGACAGGGCCCTACGAGCAGTACTTC. This encodes CSVEGTGPYEQYF.

Concerning this clonotype itself: This may stem from a read error, because a much larger clone lies one nucleotide away. The chain couples TRBV19 to TRBJ1-5; D unresolved. Germline CDR1 is LNHDA and CDR2 is SQIVND (reference sequence). V lost 9 bases to trimming and J lost 5 bases, with 14 bases between them. This CDR3 spans 13 amino acids. For the CDR3, the DNA is TGTGCCAGCAGAACAGATTGGGATCAGCCCCAGCATTTT. As protein: CASRTDWDQPQHF. The full variable domain, its missing parts supplied by reference TRBV19 and TRBJ1-5, is DGGITQSPKYLFRKEGQNVTLSCEQNLNHDAMYWYRQDPGQGLRLIYYSQIVNDFQKGDIAEGYSVSREKKESFPLTVTSAQKNPTAFYLCASRTDWDQPQHFGDGTRLSIL.

This clonotype was found many times. V and J are TRBV3-1 and TRBJ2-7; no reliable D call. V was pared by 0 bases and J by 7 bases, with 7 bases between. CDR1 is LGHDT, CDR2 YNNKEL, per germline (reference sequence). The CDR3 contains 12 residues. CDR3 bases: TGTGCCAGCAGCCAAGAAGGATGGGAGCAGTACTTC. Its translation: CASSQEGWEQYF.

This clonotype turned up a few times. The chain joins TRBV5-1 to TRBJ2-3; D uncertain. The CDR3 loop spans 15 amino acids. From germline, CDR1 is SGHRS and CDR2 YFSETQ. Trimming left V 0 bases short and J 4 bases short, with 12 bases between. CDR3 bases: TGCGCCAGCAGCTTGGAAGGTCGCAGGTCAGATACGCAGTATTTT. Its translation: CASSLEGRRSDTQYF.

V is TRBV27 and J is TRBJ1-6; 8 bases are a match to TRBD1. V dropped 5 bases and J dropped 6; count of bases not matched to a gene: 6. CDR1 and CDR2 from the germline V gene are MNHEY and SMNVEV (reference sequence). The CDR3 extends over 15 amino acids. CDR3 protein: CASSKGTGFNSPLHF. For the CDR3, the DNA is TGTGCCAGCAGTAAAGGGACAGGCTTTAATTCACCCCTCCACTTT.

The chain employs TRBV5-1 and TRBJ1-1, with a weak D call TRBD1 (5 bases). Germline CDR1 and CDR2: SGHRS and YFSETQ. The CDR3 is 14 residues long. Trimming shortened V by 3 bases and J by 4 bases, and 13 bases separated the two germline ends. CDR3 coding DNA: TGCGCCAGCAGCTCAGGGTTTTTATCCACTGAAGCTTTCTTT. The encoded protein is CASSSGFLSTEAFF.

There are many counts of this clonotype. The rearrangement joins TRBV4-2 to TRBJ2-3, with 8 nucleotides matching TRBD1. After removal of 0 bases from V and 6 bases from J, the junction contained 5 bases not matched to a gene. The CDR3 spans 15 residues. CDR1 LGHNA and CDR2 YNFKEQ come from the germline V gene. Written as DNA, the CDR3 is TGTGCCAGCAGCCAAGACAGGGGGCGCTTGGATACGCAGTATTTT. It encodes CASSQDRGRLDTQYF.

This clonotype was observed a few times. Here the CDR3 reads CASSFWGFDSGANVLTF. CDR3 nucleotides: TGTGCCAGCAGCTTCTGGGGGTTCGACTCTGGGGCCAACGTCCTGACTTTC. The chain joins TRBV11-2 to TRBJ2-6; D possibly uses TRBD1 or TRBD2 (5 bases each). The CDR3 spans 17 residues. V dropped 3 bases and J dropped 0 bases, with 12 bases sitting between them. CDR1 is SGHAT, CDR2 FQNNGV, per germline.